This T cell receptor (beta chain) stems from a study of immune evolution from preneoplasia to lung adenocarcinoma. Study details: HLA loss of heterozygosity: approximately 7.5% AIS, about 15% MIA, 30% to 35% ADC, none AAH.

The data were produced by immunoSEQ multiplex PCR, yet TCRdb's version contains in-frame clones alone and is incomplete. In the table there are roughly 9,000 clones, 77% of which are singletons. The CDR3 is made up of 14 amino acids. CDR1 and CDR2 (germline): WSHSY, SAAADI. V was trimmed by 6 bases and J by 6 bases, leaving 12 bases between them. The source is a person aged 60-80 years with lung adenocarcinoma. The sample consisted of FFPE lung adenocarcinoma in situ tissue. The chain carries TRBV10-2 and TRBJ1-6; weak D call: TRBD1 (5 bases). The CDR3 loop reads CASRETEFNSPLHF. In DNA, the CDR3 is TGCGCCAGCAGGGAGACAGAGTTTAATTCACCCCTCCACTTT.